This T cell receptor beta chain originates from a study of blood T cell repertoires in COVID-19. Turning to the study itself: Nucleic acid was either cDNA or gDNA, and it came from T cells, B-cell-depleted T cells, or PBMCs.

Authors' analysis steps: The authors estimated nucleated cell counts from reference gene primer amplification. Measured with immunoSEQ multiplex PCR; TCRdb has only the in-frame clones, and not every one. The DNA was the basis for D and trimming; V, J and clone size are from that table. The sample contains hundreds of thousands of clones, about nine tenths of which appear only once. Recruited during active infection, patients (from Seattle) were subsequently followed longitudinally. Germline CDR1 MGHDK, CDR2 SYGVNS. Trimming removed 5 bases from V and 5 bases from J, with 12 bases in between. The CDR3 has 13 amino acids.

Specimen: peripheral blood. The source is a woman aged 65 to 85 with COVID-19, enrolled during active disease. The rearrangement uses TRBV25-1 and TRBJ1-1; D uncertain. The CDR3, as DNA: TGTGCCAGCAGTCTTTCAGGTTGGACTGAAGCTTTCTTT. Residues: CASSLSGWTEAFF.